The sequence of this T cell receptor (beta chain) was determined in a study of T cells after yellow fever vaccination. Many counts were recorded for this clonotype. Its specificity is not known. Germline V gives CDR1 SGHRS, CDR2 YFSETQ. Trimming left V 0 bases short and J 5 bases short, with 11 bases between. The CDR3 runs to 14 residues. Study-wide points: Reappearance after the booster was seen for most primary-vaccination clones, at 95% to 97% CD4 and more than 80% CD8. Within FACS-sorted repertoires, abundant clonotypes contaminating from the bulk population could be present. Peak timing came faster in the weaker secondary response, day 5 versus 15.

Each CDR3 protein gets one entry after TCRdb re-called the 5' RACE reads with MiXCR. Of 200,000 to 250,000 distinct CDR3 sequences listed, approximately 3.2% are singletons. The chain employs TRBV5-1 and TRBJ2-5; D might be TRBD1 or TRBD2, each matching 5 bases. Material: CD4+ T cells sorted from PBMCs, obtained 10 days after the yellow fever booster vaccination. The sequence was collected from a man aged 18 to 29 who received the YFV17D yellow fever vaccine. The CDR3: CASSLGGVGETQYF. As DNA, the CDR3 is TGCGCCAGCAGCTTGGGAGGGGTTGGGGAGACCCAGTACTTC.